This T cell receptor beta chain originates from a study of T cells in Graves' hyperthyroidism and ophthalmopathy (dated by TCRdb to about 2019). The study in broad terms: Peripheral blood samples were taken at initial diagnosis, before any treatment was given. Prospective prediction of ophthalmopathy was tested in an independent validation cohort consisting of fewer than 20 hyperthyroidism patients and around 16 patients who later progressed to ophthalmopathy. After blood sampling, hyperthyroidism patients were treated with methimazole at a starting dose of 30 mg daily, and ophthalmopathy patients were treated with high-dose intravenous methylprednisolone. The 95 to 100 discovery patients were divided at random into training and test sets in a 7:3 ratio. A discovery cohort of about a hundred patients, 43 with Graves' ophthalmopathy and 57 with stable Graves' hyperthyroidism, was used to find distinguishing TCR V-J signatures. According to the paper, TCR Vbeta CDR3 sequencing was carried out on 135 peripheral blood samples, which came from some 41 ophthalmopathy, under 85 hyperthyroidism and approximately 17 progressor patients. The study also compared thyroid tissue and blood T-cell repertoires from several Graves' hyperthyroidism patients.

V loses 0 bases of germline sequence and J loses 6 bases, and the interval between the two ends is 12 bases. Measured from the cysteine to the phenylalanine, the CDR3 is 15 residues long. Here the CDR3 DNA is all that survives: 45 bases in frame from base 1. Taken from the germline V gene (reference sequence), the CDR1 and CDR2 loops are LGHDT and YNNKEL. Ophthalmopathy patients had moderately to severely active disease, with a Clinical Activity Score of 3 or more, a NOSPECS grade of 4 or more, and a disease duration of less than 3 months. Any patient with an uncontrolled infection, another autoimmune disease, pregnancy or lactation was excluded. Diagnoses were based on clinical symptoms, serum thyroxine and TRAb, thyroid ultrasound and orbital computed tomography. PBMCs were isolated from more than 8 ml of fresh peripheral blood by Ficoll-Paque density gradient centrifugation. Total RNA was extracted with Trizol reagent, and quality was checked on an Agilent 2100 Bioanalyzer.

Amplification of TCR beta CDR3 regions was carried out from RNA transcripts. The TCR CDR3 was subjected to a first round of RT-PCR using the HTBI primer set and the Qiagen OneStep RT-PCR kit. Libraries were constructed in a second round of multiplex PCR, after which size selection and purification were carried out. The libraries were sequenced on an Illumina HiSeq2000 using paired-end 100 bp reads. As for how the authors treated the data: SOAPnuke was used to process the raw data, throwing out any read that contained adapters or uncalled bases, had a mean Phred below 15, or lacked an exact constant-primer or identifier match. High-quality paired reads were merged using COPE v1.2.5, and each unique nucleotide sequence was defined as a clonotype. MiTCR v1.1 was used to align clonotypes to the IMGT TRBV, TRBD and TRBJ reference segments. Only V-J combinations with frequency above 0.0001, covering 99% to 99.2% of repertoires, were analysed. The TCS score was defined as F50 (clonal expansion) divided by E x V (chaos), with BLOSUM62-based TCRdist calculated between CDR3 peptides within each V-J. Welch's t-statistics and random forest reduced around 550 V-J features to roughly 13, which were used in a naive Bayes classifier (R e1071). Starting from the raw public reads, TCRdb applied fastp trimming at Q25, assembled clones with MiXCR and retained in-frame beta chains. Here each entry gathers all rows of one CDR3 protein and keeps the most common genes and DNA. The V and J calls were determined by TCRdb, not by the authors. For this sample the table gives about 400,000 distinct CDR3 sequences, of which over 12% were detected only once. The ten most abundant clones make up around 13% of the sample.

Of note for this clonotype: This receptor's antigen is unknown. Base quality data are lacking; no much larger clone is found one base away.

What the study reported, not specific to this receptor: Blood samples also contained most of the expanded thyroid clonotypes (frequency above 0.001), which suggests that blood repertoires may reflect thyroid immune responses. A 13 V-J signature model separated ophthalmopathy from stable hyperthyroidism, with approximately 87% sensitivity and roughly 82% specificity in cross-validation and 80%/75% in testing. Sample size was not statistically predetermined, and blinding of investigators to group allocation was not performed. In validation, the model predicted progression to ophthalmopathy with approximately 71% sensitivity and roughly 72% specificity, a median of about 6 months before onset.

This chain joins TRBV3-1 to TRBJ2-1, with the D gene too uncertain to name. This receptor was taken from a man aged 18 to 29 with Graves' ophthalmopathy. Sequences were obtained from blood. The CDR3 region reads CASSQDQVQLNEQFF. The nucleotide sequence is TGTGCCAGCAGCCAAGATCAGGTCCAACTCAATGAGCAGTTCTTC.